What follows is one T cell receptor (beta chain) and its context. The V and J ends lost 4 bases and 5 bases, in that order; junction bases with no gene match: 4. Germline V gene data show CDR1 as SGHTA and CDR2 as FQGTGA. There are 15 residues in the CDR3. TCRdb re-called the RT-PCR reads through MiXCR, storing one row per CDR3 protein. This sample has around 480,000 distinct CDR3 sequences, with about a tenth found just once. The sample comes from a study of response to subunit inactivated influenza vaccine. This sample comprised PBMCs from blood, obtained 45 days after vaccination. The sequence derives from a man aged 50-60 years who received an inactivated influenza vaccine. The chain recombines TRBV7-3 with TRBJ2-2; 10 bases align to TRBD2. CDR3 nucleotide sequence: TGTGCCAGCAGCTCTAGCGGGAGTCATACCGGGGAGCTGTTTTTT. It translates to CASSSSGSHTGELFF.